The 32 T cell receptor beta chains below all came from one sample that was sequenced in a study of T cell repertoires in cytomegalovirus infection. Each CDR3 protein is one row after TCRdb ran MiXCR on the reads. The sample comprises 100,000 or so distinct CDR3 sequences, roughly a quarter of which are singletons, and roughly 43% rests with the top ten. The sequenced sample was CD8+ T cells from PBMCs. These receptors all come from a human donor in good health (CMV status not recorded). Some clones in this sample may be carry-over from other donors' samples.

V gene TRBV11-2 combines with J gene TRBJ1-1; D ambiguous. The CDR3 extends over 15 amino acids. The germline gives CDR1 SGHAT, CDR2 FQNNGV. The V end was cut by 7 bases, the J end by 0 bases, with 15 bases between. CDR3: CASIPGTGMNTEAFF. In nucleotides, the CDR3 is TGTGCCAGCATCCCTGGCACGGGGATGAACACTGAAGCTTTCTTT.

This clonotype was counted at least ten times. This chain links TRBV7-2 with TRBJ1-3; D unclear. CDR1 and CDR2 from the germline V gene are SGHTA and FQGNSA. The ends were cut back, 1 base at V and 0 bases at J, with 13 bases in the middle. This CDR3 comprises 17 residues. The DNA for the CDR3 is TGTGCCAGCAGCTTAGGGTGGGTCAGGAGCTCTGGAAACACCATATATTTT. It encodes CASSLGWVRSSGNTIYF. The variable domain in full, with the rest retrieved from reference TRBV7-2 and TRBJ1-3, is GAGVSQSPSNKVTEKGKDVELRCDPISGHTALYWYRQSLGQGLEFLIYFQGNSAPDKSGLPSDRFSAERTGGSVSTLTIQRTQQEDSAVYLCASSLGWVRSSGNTIYFGEGSWLTVV.

This clonotype appeared many times. V usage is TRBV11-2 and J usage is TRBJ2-3, with D uncertain. The germline V and J ends were trimmed by 5 bases and 2 bases, with 8 bases remaining between them. CDR1 SGHAT and CDR2 FQNNGV come from the germline V gene. This CDR3 is built from 13 residues. The CDR3 spells CASSLRYTDTQYF. The CDR3 coding sequence is TGTGCCAGCAGCCTCCGCTACACAGATACGCAGTATTTT.

This clonotype was observed a few times. The chain joins TRBV19 to TRBJ1-1, with 9 bases aligning to TRBD1. The CDR3 has 14 amino acids. Germline-derived CDR1 and CDR2 are LNHDA and SQIVND (reference sequence). V lost 4 bases and J lost 4; bases outside the gene matches: 4. CDR3 region: CASSTHRGLTEAFF. CDR3 bases: TGTGCCAGTAGTACCCACAGGGGGCTCACTGAAGCTTTCTTT.

In its sample, this clonotype was seen a few times. The V and J genes are TRBV20-1 and TRBJ2-1; D gene unclear. Germline V gene sequence: CDR1 DFQATT, CDR2 SNEGSKA (reference sequence). The CDR3 has 16 residues. V was pared by 1 base and J by 4 bases, with 17 bases between. Here the CDR3 reads CSARAVAGLDYNEQFF. CDR3 DNA: TGCAGTGCTAGAGCCGTAGCAGGCTTAGATTACAATGAGCAGTTCTTC.

The chain combines TRBV20-1 with TRBJ2-5; 7 positions agree with TRBD1. Germline V CDR1 and CDR2: DFQATT, SNEGSKA (reference sequence). V lost 1 base and J lost 3; bases outside the gene matches: 5. CDR3 length: 14 residues. This CDR3 is CSARVYGTEETQYF. For the CDR3, the DNA is TGCAGTGCTAGAGTCTACGGGACAGAAGAGACCCAGTACTTC.

Note on this clonotype: It is unclear where the CDR3 begins or ends on the DNA, so no DNA is shown, and the CDR3 is as TCRdb lists it. The chain carries TRBV12-5 and TRBJ2-7; no DNA check was done on the table's D call, TRBD1. A total of 15 residues make up the CDR3, ends included. Germline V gene data show CDR1 as LGHNT and CDR2 as FRNRAP. This CDR3 is CASGLGMGQSYEQYF.

This chain uses TRBV7-9 with TRBJ2-3; D is ambiguous. This CDR3 is built from 13 residues. Germline-derived CDR1 and CDR2 are SEHNR and FQNEAQ (reference sequence). Trimming removed 4 bases from V and 6 bases from J, with 11 bases in between. The CDR3 loop reads CASSYTLDDTQYF. The CDR3 DNA reads TGTGCCAGCAGCTATACCCTCGATGATACGCAGTATTTT.

V gene TRBV6-2 or TRBV6-3 combines with J gene TRBJ2-3; D call uncertain. Germline CDR1 and CDR2: MNHEY and SVGEGT. The CDR3 extends over 14 amino acids. V was pared by 2 bases and J by 0 bases, with 6 bases between. The CDR3 spells CASSYPASTDTQYF. CDR3 DNA sequence: TGTGCCAGCAGTTACCCGGCTAGCACAGATACGCAGTATTTT.

This clonotype came up many times. The rearrangement links TRBV12-3 or TRBV12-4 to TRBJ2-7; TRBD2 is a possible D gene (6 bases). The CDR3 runs 16 residues. Trimming cost V 6 bases and J 6 bases, with 24 bases left between them. The CDR3 region has the DNA TGTGCCAGCAGCCTCTGGGGCGGGGCTAGCTGGGGCGAGCAGTACTTC. It specifies CASSLWGGASWGEQYF.

This clonotype was observed a handful of times. This chain joins TRBV6-2 or TRBV6-3 and TRBJ1-1; no definite D call. Germline-derived CDR1 and CDR2 are MNHEY and SVGEGT. V gave up 7 bases and J gave up 1 base, with 10 bases separating them. The CDR3 runs 13 residues. DNA for the CDR3: TGTGCCAGCACTGCCCAGTCGAACACTGAAGCTTTCTTT. Its protein product is CASTAQSNTEAFF.

This clonotype has more than one count but fewer than ten. The rearrangement uses TRBV7-6 and TRBJ1-4; no firm D call. The CDR3 has 14 residues. V dropped 3 bases and J dropped 4 bases, with 9 bases sitting between them. Germline CDR1 SGHVS, CDR2 FNYEAQ. The CDR3 is CASSFSTDNEKLFF. DNA for the CDR3: TGTGCCAGCAGCTTCTCGACCGATAATGAAAAACTGTTTTTT.

In this sample, this clonotype turned up many times. V usage is TRBV7-8 and J usage is TRBJ2-3; 11 positions match TRBD2. The germline V gene has CDR1 SGHVS and CDR2 FQNEAQ. V dropped 5 bases and J dropped 4; count of bases not matched to a gene: 8. The CDR3 length is 16 residues. The CDR3 spells CASSPLLAGEADTQYF. The CDR3, as DNA: TGTGCCAGCAGCCCCCTACTAGCGGGGGAGGCAGATACGCAGTATTTT.

This clonotype was picked up many times. The chain uses TRBV11-2 and TRBJ2-7, with TRBD1 identical over 8 bases. Per the germline V gene, CDR1 is SGHAT and CDR2 is FQNNGV. V lost 5 bases and J lost 1; bases outside the gene matches: 7. This CDR3 has 15 residues. Here the CDR3 reads CASSVGQGRSYEQYF. The CDR3 nucleotides read TGTGCCAGCAGCGTCGGACAGGGCCGTTCCTACGAGCAGTACTTC.

The chain uses TRBV5-1 and TRBJ2-2; the D gene is possibly TRBD2 (5 bases). The CDR3 contains 14 residues. The germline V gene encodes CDR1 SGHRS and CDR2 YFSETQ. Trimming left V 2 bases short and J 4 bases short, with 9 bases between. In nucleotides, the CDR3 is TGCGCCAGCAGCTTCGGAGGCAGCACCGGGGAGCTGTTTTTT. Protein product: CASSFGGSTGELFF.

This clonotype was observed at least ten times. The J gene is TRBJ1-6, the V gene TRBV28, with 7 bases fitting TRBD1. V lost 7 bases and J lost 8; bases outside the gene matches: 8. CDR1 and CDR2 (germline): MDHEN, SYDVKM. The CDR3 totals 14 residues. CDR3 DNA: TGTGCCAGCATAACGGACAGGACACATTCACCCCTCCACTTT. Translated, it gives CASITDRTHSPLHF. The full variable domain, its missing parts supplied by reference TRBV28 and TRBJ1-6, is DVKVTQSSRYLVKRTGEKVFLECVQDMDHENMFWYRQDPGLGLRLIYFSYDVKMKEKGDIPEGYSVSREKKERFSLILESASTNQTSMYLCASITDRTHSPLHFGNGTRLTVT.

This clonotype was detected many times. The chain uses TRBV7-8 and TRBJ2-5; a possible D gene is TRBD1 (6 bases). Trimming removed 5 bases from V and 2 bases from J, with 15 bases in between. This CDR3 region has 15 residues. Germline-derived CDR1 and CDR2 are SGHVS and FQNEAQ. The CDR3 is CASSDAADRQETQYF. CDR3 nucleotide sequence: TGTGCCAGCAGCGACGCCGCGGACAGACAAGAGACCCAGTACTTC.

The chain employs TRBV6-1 and TRBJ2-5, with D tentatively TRBD2 (5 bases). The CDR3 is 14 amino acids. Trimming removed 1 base at V and 5 bases at J, with 11 bases between. CDR1 is MNHNS and CDR2 is SASEGT in the germline V gene. The CDR3 DNA reads as TGTGCCAGCAGTGAAGTCTGGGGAGACGAGACCCAGTACTTC. This sequence encodes CASSEVWGDETQYF.

This clonotype was seen at least ten times. This sequence joins TRBV19 and TRBJ2-7; 13 bases fit TRBD2. Germline CDR1 reads LNHDA; CDR2 reads SQIVND (reference sequence). The V gene end was trimmed by 7 bases and the J gene end by 5 bases; junction bases not matched to a gene: 5. CDR3 length: 14 residues. The CDR3 sequence: CASTWTSGSDEQYF. As DNA, the CDR3 is TGTGCCAGTACCTGGACTAGCGGGAGCGACGAGCAGTACTTC.

The chain combines TRBV2 with TRBJ2-3, with no clear D. The V end lost 7 bases, the J end lost 0 bases, and 14 bases lay between the germline ends. The CDR3 runs 15 residues. Germline values: CDR1 SNHLY, CDR2 FYNNEI. DNA of the CDR3: TGTGCCAGCACTTTATCCGCCTCTAGCACAGATACGCAGTATTTT. Encoded protein: CASTLSASSTDTQYF.

This clonotype was counted at least ten times. The chain has TRBV10-3 and TRBJ2-2; 11 bases fit TRBD2. This CDR3 contains 18 residues. Trimming took 2 bases from V and 2 from J; bases not matched to a gene: 7. The germline V gene has CDR1 ENHRY and CDR2 SYGVKD. CDR3 sequence (DNA): TGTGCCATCAGTGAGCCCAACAGACTAGCGGGAAACACCGGGGAGCTGTTTTTT. Translation gives CAISEPNRLAGNTGELFF.

This clonotype was seen at least ten times. The CDR3 DNA reads TGTGCCAGCTCACCGTCGGGACAGGGAGTCCACGAGCAGTACTTC. It codes for CASSPSGQGVHEQYF. The chain links TRBV18 to TRBJ2-7; 9 nucleotides line up with TRBD1. V shed 3 bases, J shed 5 bases, and the junction held 8 bases outside the gene matches. The CDR3 loop spans 15 amino acids. Germline V gene sequence: CDR1 KGHSH, CDR2 LQKENI.

V is TRBV9 and J is TRBJ1-2; TRBD1 is a possible D gene (5 bases). Germline lookup yields CDR1 SGDLS and CDR2 YYNGEE. The CDR3 has 16 amino acids. Trimming removed 0 bases at V and 6 bases at J, with 18 bases between. CDR3 residues: CASSVGHQAGTDGYTF. The CDR3 coding sequence is TGTGCCAGCAGCGTAGGACACCAAGCCGGGACCGATGGCTACACCTTC. Together with reference TRBV9 and TRBJ1-2, the CDR3 gives the full variable domain: DSGVTQTPKHLITATGQRVTLRCSPRSGDLSVYWYQQSLDQGLQFLIQYYNGEERAKGNILERFSAQQFPDLHSELNLSSLELGDSALYFCASSVGHQAGTDGYTFGSGTRLTVV.

The chain has TRBV7-9 and TRBJ1-1; D gene uncertain. The CDR3 is made up of 15 amino acids. Trimming removed 5 bases from V and 0 bases from J, with 13 bases in between. Germline values: CDR1 SEHNR, CDR2 FQNEAQ (reference sequence). The CDR3 coding sequence is TGTGCCAGCAGCCCGGCGGGGAGAATGAACACTGAAGCTTTCTTT. Its translation: CASSPAGRMNTEAFF.

In its sample, this clonotype was seen many times. The chain employs TRBV7-8 and TRBJ2-6, with 7 bases that match TRBD1. The CDR3 contains 17 residues. CDR1 and CDR2 (germline): SGHVS, FQNEAQ. V lost 6 bases, J lost 1 base, and 9 bases stayed unmatched. The CDR3 nucleotides are TGTGCCAGCAGTTTCCGACAGACAGGGTCTGGGGCCAACGTCCTGACTTTC. Its translation: CASSFRQTGSGANVLTF.

This clonotype has just a few counts. CDR3 sequence (DNA): TGTGCCACCAGCTTCCTAGGGGGTGTCACTACGTACCAAGAGACCCAGTACTTC. Translation gives CATSFLGGVTTYQETQYF. The chain couples TRBV15 to TRBJ2-5; weak D call: TRBD1 (6 bases). V was cut by 5 bases and J by 0 bases, with 22 bases left in between. Looked up from germline, CDR1 is LNHNV and CDR2 is YYDKDF (reference sequence). The CDR3 consists of 18 residues.

This clonotype was observed at least ten times. The gene calls are TRBV10-3 and TRBJ2-1, with D hard to call. Trimming took off 3 bases at V and 1 base at J, with 13 bases between the two ends. The length of the CDR3 is 16 residues. The germline V gene encodes CDR1 ENHRY and CDR2 SYGVKD. CDR3 in DNA: TGTGCCATCAGTGAAGGAATGGCAGGTTCCTACAATGAGCAGTTCTTC. Translated, it gives CAISEGMAGSYNEQFF.

The chain recombines TRBV27 with TRBJ1-1; D might be TRBD1 (6 bases). In germline, CDR1 is MNHEY, CDR2 SMNVEV (reference sequence). Trimming pared 1 base from V and 6 bases from J, leaving 12 bases between. CDR3 length equals 14 residues. The CDR3 sequence is CASSLLRGGPEAFF. The DNA of the CDR3 is TGTGCCAGCAGTTTATTGAGGGGGGGCCCTGAAGCTTTCTTT.

The chain combines TRBV30 with TRBJ1-1; 8 nucleotides agree with TRBD1. Germline lookup yields CDR1 GTSNPN and CDR2 SVGIG (reference sequence). V lost 2 bases to trimming and J lost 5 bases; unmatched junction nucleotides: 4. The CDR3 extends over 13 amino acids. CDR3: CAWSPTGGTEAFF. The CDR3, as DNA: TGTGCCTGGAGTCCCACAGGGGGGACTGAAGCTTTCTTT.

The rearrangement links TRBV12-3 or TRBV12-4 to TRBJ1-5; D is uncertain. The CDR3 has 12 residues. Trimming cost V 3 bases and J 7 bases, with 7 bases left between them. The CDR3 region is CASSFWRQPQHF. DNA for the CDR3: TGTGCCAGCAGTTTTTGGCGACAGCCCCAGCATTTT.

The V gene is TRBV27, the J gene TRBJ2-7; D ambiguous. The CDR3 length is 13 residues. In germline, CDR1 is MNHEY, CDR2 SMNVEV (reference sequence). Trimming removed 2 bases from V and 2 bases from J, with 7 bases in between. This CDR3 reads CASSLGFTYEQYF. The CDR3 region has the DNA TGTGCCAGCAGTTTAGGGTTTACCTACGAGCAGTACTTC.

This clonotype appeared many times. The V call is TRBV11-2, the J call TRBJ2-1; D may correspond to TRBD1 or TRBD2 (5 bases each). Germline-derived CDR1 and CDR2 are SGHAT and FQNNGV. V lost 3 bases, J lost 9 bases, and 9 bases lay in between. This CDR3 is 12 amino acids long. The CDR3 sequence: CASSFSGTEQFF. The CDR3 bases are TGTGCCAGCAGCTTTTCCGGGACTGAGCAGTTCTTC.